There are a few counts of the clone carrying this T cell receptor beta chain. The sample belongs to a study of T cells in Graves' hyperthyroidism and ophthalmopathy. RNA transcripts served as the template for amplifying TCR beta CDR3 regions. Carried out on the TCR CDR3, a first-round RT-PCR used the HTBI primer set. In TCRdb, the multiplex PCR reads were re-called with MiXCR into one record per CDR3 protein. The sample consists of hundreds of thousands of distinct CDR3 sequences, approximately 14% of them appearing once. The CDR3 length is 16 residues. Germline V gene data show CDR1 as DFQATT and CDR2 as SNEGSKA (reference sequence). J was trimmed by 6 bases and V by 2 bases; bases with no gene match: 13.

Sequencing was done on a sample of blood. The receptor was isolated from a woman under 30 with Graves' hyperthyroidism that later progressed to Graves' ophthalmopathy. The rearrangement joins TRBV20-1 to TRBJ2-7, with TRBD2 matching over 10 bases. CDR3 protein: CSARTLSSGRDSEQYF. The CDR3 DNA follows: TGCAGTGCTAGAACATTGTCTAGCGGGAGAGATTCCGAGCAGTACTTC.